This record looks at one T cell receptor beta chain sequence and its context. Its specificity is unknown. The study ran its PCR with 60 Vbeta and 13 Jbeta primers. Measured with immunoSEQ multiplex PCR; TCRdb has only the in-frame clones, and not every one. The sample consists of over 250,000 clones, around 86% of them appearing once. This record comes from a study of cytomegalovirus exposure and HLA in healthy donors. Study-wide background: Among about 190 million T cells, an earlier analysis found roughly 120 million unique TCR beta sequences.

V lost 0 bases and J lost 6, with 12 bases in between. CDR1 LNHNV and CDR2 YYDKDF come from the germline V gene (reference sequence). The CDR3 is 15 amino acids. Nominally healthy donors provided the samples, though records likely missed some immune exposures. Study conclusions and caveats: Presence/absence analyses rested on an assumption that sequencing depth was roughly uniform across donors. Cytomegalovirus-associated status was assigned to around 160 TCR beta chains.

The sample was PBMCs. This chain uses TRBV15 with TRBJ1-5; D is ambiguous. This TCR came from a man in his forties or fifties in good health and CMV-seropositive. In DNA, the CDR3 is TGTGCCACCAGCAGAGATAAGGGAGGGAGTCAGCCCCAGCATTTT. This gives the protein CATSRDKGGSQPQHF.